A single sample gave rise to the 8 T cell receptor beta chains below, sequenced in a study of T cells in localized non-small cell lung cancer. The table came from immunoSEQ multiplex PCR; TCRdb's copy has only in-frame clones and leaves some out. The sample lists 55,000 or so clones, 80% occurring once. The source was PBMCs, collected before any cancer treatment. These receptor sequences come from a woman aged 40-69 years with stage II lung adenocarcinoma.

This clone was seen at least ten times. The chain is built from TRBV21-1 and TRBJ1-2. TRBV21-1 is given as a pseudogene. The CDR3 extends over 14 amino acids. The CDR3: CASSKGGSNYGYTF. DNA for the CDR3: TGTGCCAGCAGCAAAGGAGGCAGTAACTATGGCTACACCTTC.

The rearrangement joins TRBV28 to TRBJ1-6; the D is unclear. Trimming cost V 5 bases and J 0 bases, with 14 bases left between them. CDR1 is MDHEN and CDR2 is SYDVKM in the germline V gene. This CDR3 spans 17 amino acids. DNA of the CDR3: TGTGCCAGCAGTCCCGGACCCGGGCACTCCTATAATTCACCCCTCCACTTT. Translated, it gives CASSPGPGHSYNSPLHF. Combining the CDR3 with reference TRBV28 and TRBJ1-6 gives the whole variable domain DVKVTQSSRYLVKRTGEKVFLECVQDMDHENMFWYRQDPGLGLRLIYFSYDVKMKEKGDIPEGYSVSREKKERFSLILESASTNQTSMYLCASSPGPGHSYNSPLHFGNGTRLTVT.

J is TRBJ2-2 and V is TRBV6-1, with 12 bases fitting TRBD2. Losses at the gene ends were 0 bases for V and 5 bases for J; bases not matched to a gene: 7. Germline values: CDR1 MNHNS, CDR2 SASEGT. The CDR3 consists of 18 residues. CDR3 in amino acids: CASSEAALAGGITGELFF. The CDR3, as DNA: TGTGCCAGCAGTGAAGCGGCTCTAGCGGGGGGGATAACCGGGGAGCTGTTTTTT.

This chain joins TRBV2 and TRBJ1-4; perhaps TRBD1 as D (6 bases). In germline, CDR1 is SNHLY, CDR2 FYNNEI. V lost 7 bases and J lost 7, with 13 bases in between. The CDR3 runs to 13 residues. The CDR3 loop reads CASTPQGGEKLFF. DNA of the CDR3: TGTGCCAGCACCCCACAGGGTGGTGAAAAACTGTTTTTT. Looking up the rest from reference TRBV2 and TRBJ1-4 gives the full variable domain: EPEVTQTPSHQVTQMGQEVILRCVPISNHLYFYWYRQILGQKVEFLVSFYNNEISEKSEIFDDQFSVERPDGSNFTLKIRSTKLEDSAMYFCASTPQGGEKLFFGSGTQLSVL.

The chain has TRBV15 and TRBJ2-1; D is unresolved. Germline CDR1 and CDR2: LNHNV and YYDKDF (reference sequence). The CDR3 loop spans 15 amino acids. V shed 6 bases and J shed 2 bases, with 14 bases lying between them. The CDR3 loop is CATRSRHYTYNEQFF. The CDR3 DNA reads TGTGCCACCAGATCCCGACACTACACCTACAATGAGCAGTTCTTC.

The chain joins TRBV6-4 to TRBJ2-2; D not resolved. The V end was cut by 2 bases, the J end by 8 bases, with 6 bases between. Per germline, CDR1 MRHNA and CDR2 SNTAGT. The CDR3 contains 12 residues. This CDR3 reads CASSDGEGELFF. For the CDR3, the DNA is TGTGCCAGCAGTGACGGGGAAGGGGAGCTGTTTTTT.

The chain links TRBV7-9 to TRBJ1-1; no firm D call. The CDR3 loop spans 11 amino acids. Germline V gives CDR1 SEHNR, CDR2 FQNEAQ (reference sequence). V was clipped by 3 bases and J by 6 bases, with 5 bases between them. CDR3 sequence (DNA): TGTGCCAGCAGCTTCCGTCCTGAAGCTTTCTTT. Translated: CASSFRPEAFF.

The chain has TRBV9 and TRBJ1-1; D is perhaps TRBD1 (6 bases). Per germline, CDR1 SGDLS and CDR2 YYNGEE. This CDR3 is 14 amino acids long. The ends were cut back, 4 bases at V and 4 bases at J, with 14 bases in the middle. The CDR3 sequence: CASSLEGVGTEAFF. The DNA for the CDR3 is TGTGCCAGCAGCCTCGAGGGGGTGGGCACTGAAGCTTTCTTT.